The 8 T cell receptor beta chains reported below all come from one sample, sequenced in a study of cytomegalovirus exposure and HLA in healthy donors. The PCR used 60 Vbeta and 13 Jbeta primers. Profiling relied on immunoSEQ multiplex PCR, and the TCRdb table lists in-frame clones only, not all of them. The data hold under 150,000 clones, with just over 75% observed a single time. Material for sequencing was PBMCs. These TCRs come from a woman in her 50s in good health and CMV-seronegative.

The CDR3 is CASSPTPPGQGRGETQYF. The CDR3 nucleotides are TGTGCCAGCAGCCCCACGCCCCCGGGACAGGGAAGAGGGGAGACCCAGTACTTC. This chain links TRBV11-3 with TRBJ2-5; TRBD1 matches 9 bases. Germline loops: CDR1 SGHNT, CDR2 YENEEA. This CDR3 spans 18 amino acids. With 5 bases clipped from V and 5 bases from J, the junction kept 18 bases outside the gene matches.

CDR3 sequence: CAWSRVDSPLHF. CDR3 bases: TGTGCCTGGAGTCGAGTGGATTCACCCCTCCACTTT. The V call is TRBV30, the J call TRBJ1-6; D gene uncertain. The CDR3 has 12 amino acids. The germline V gene encodes CDR1 GTSNPN and CDR2 SVGIG (reference sequence). V lost 2 bases to trimming and J lost 8 bases, with 7 bases between them. Using reference TRBV30 and TRBJ1-6 for the parts outside the CDR3, the full variable domain is SQTIHQWPATLVQPVGSPLSLECTVEGTSNPNLYWYRQAAGRGLQLLFYSVGIGQISSEVPQNLSASRPQDRQFILSSKKLLLSDSGFYLCAWSRVDSPLHFGNGTRLTVT.

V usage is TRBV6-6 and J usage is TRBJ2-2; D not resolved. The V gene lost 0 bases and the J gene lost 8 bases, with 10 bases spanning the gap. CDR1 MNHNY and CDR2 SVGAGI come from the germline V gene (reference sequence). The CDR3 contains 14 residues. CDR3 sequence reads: CASSYSKPTGELFF. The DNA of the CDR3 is TGTGCCAGCAGTTACTCGAAACCCACAGGGGAGCTGTTTTTT.

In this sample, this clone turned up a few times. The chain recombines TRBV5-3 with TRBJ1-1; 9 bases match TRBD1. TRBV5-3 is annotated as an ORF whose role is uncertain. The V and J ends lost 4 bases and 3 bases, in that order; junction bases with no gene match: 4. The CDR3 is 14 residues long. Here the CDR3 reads CARSRTGADTEAFF. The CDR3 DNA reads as TGTGCCAGAAGCAGGACAGGGGCGGACACTGAAGCTTTCTTT.

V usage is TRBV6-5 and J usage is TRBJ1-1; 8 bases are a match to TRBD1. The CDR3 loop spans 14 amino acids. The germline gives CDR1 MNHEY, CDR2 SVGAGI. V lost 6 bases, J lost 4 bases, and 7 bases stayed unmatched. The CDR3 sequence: CASSSHRGGTEAFF. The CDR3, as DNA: TGTGCCAGCAGCAGTCACAGGGGGGGCACTGAAGCTTTCTTT.

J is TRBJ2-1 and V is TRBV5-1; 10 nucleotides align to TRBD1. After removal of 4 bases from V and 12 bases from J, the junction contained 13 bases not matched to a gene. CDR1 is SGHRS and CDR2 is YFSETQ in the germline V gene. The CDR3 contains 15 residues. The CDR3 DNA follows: TGCGCCAGCAGCCCTCCGGGACAGGGGTCCGGCGGGCAGTTCTTC. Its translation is CASSPPGQGSGGQFF.

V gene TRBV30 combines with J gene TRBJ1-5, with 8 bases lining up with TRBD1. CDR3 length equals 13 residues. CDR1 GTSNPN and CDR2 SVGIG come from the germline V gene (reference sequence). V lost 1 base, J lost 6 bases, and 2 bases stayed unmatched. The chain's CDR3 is CAWSGTGGQPQHF. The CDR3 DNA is TGTGCCTGGAGTGGAACAGGGGGTCAGCCCCAGCATTTT.

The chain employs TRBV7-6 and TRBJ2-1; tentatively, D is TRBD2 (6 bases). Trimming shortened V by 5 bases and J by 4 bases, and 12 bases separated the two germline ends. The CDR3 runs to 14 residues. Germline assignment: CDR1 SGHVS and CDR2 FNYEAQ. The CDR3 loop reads CASSPPGAYNEQFF. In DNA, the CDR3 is TGTGCCAGCAGCCCTCCGGGAGCTTACAATGAGCAGTTCTTC.